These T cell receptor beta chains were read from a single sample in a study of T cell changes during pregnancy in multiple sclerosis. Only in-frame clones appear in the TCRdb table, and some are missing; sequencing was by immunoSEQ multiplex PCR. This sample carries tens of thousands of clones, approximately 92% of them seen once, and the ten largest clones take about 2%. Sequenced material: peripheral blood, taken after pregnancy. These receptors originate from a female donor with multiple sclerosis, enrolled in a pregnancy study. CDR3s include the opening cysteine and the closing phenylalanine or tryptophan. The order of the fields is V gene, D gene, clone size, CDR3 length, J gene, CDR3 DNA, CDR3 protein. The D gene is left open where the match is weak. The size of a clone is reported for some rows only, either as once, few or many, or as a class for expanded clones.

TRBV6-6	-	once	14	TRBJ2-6	TGTGCCAGCAGTTACCATTCTGGGGCCAACGTCCTGACTTTC	CASSYHSGANVLTF
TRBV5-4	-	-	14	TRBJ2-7	TGTGCCAGCAGCTTGGAACAGGGCGTTGGCGAGCAGTACTTC	CASSLEQGVGEQYF
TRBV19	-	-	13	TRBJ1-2	TGTGCCAGTAGTATACAGGGATGGCATGGCTACACCTTC	CASSIQGWHGYTF
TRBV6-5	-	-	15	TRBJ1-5	TGTGCCAGCCGGGTTTTAAGGTATAGCAATCAGCCCCAGCATTTT	CASRVLRYSNQPQHF
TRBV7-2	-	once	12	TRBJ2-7	TGTGCCAGCAGCCTACGCCGGGACGAGCAGTACTTC	CASSLRRDEQYF
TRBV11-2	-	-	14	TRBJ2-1	TGTGCCAGCAGCTTCGGTAGTGGAGGCGATGAGCAGTTCTTC	CASSFGSGGDEQFF
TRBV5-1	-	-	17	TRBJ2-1	TGCGCCAGCAGCTTCTATGACCGGGTTTCCTCCTACAATGAGCAGTTCTTC	CASSFYDRVSSYNEQFF
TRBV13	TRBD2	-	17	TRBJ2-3	TGTGCCAGCAGCTTAGGCCGACTAGCGGGAGTCACAGATACGCAGTATTTT	CASSLGRLAGVTDTQYF
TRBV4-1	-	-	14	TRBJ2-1	TGCGCCAGCGCGTCATCGGGGGATAGCGATGAGCAGTTCTTC	CASASSGDSDEQFF
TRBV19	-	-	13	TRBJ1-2	TGTGCCAGTAGTATTGACAGCCAGTATGGCTACACCTTC	CASSIDSQYGYTF
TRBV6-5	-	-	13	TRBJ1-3	TGTGCCAGCAGTACAGGGCCTGGAAACACCATATATTTT	CASSTGPGNTIYF
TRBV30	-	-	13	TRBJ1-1	TGTGCCTGGACTCCCGGGATGAACACTGAAGCTTTCTTT	CAWTPGMNTEAFF
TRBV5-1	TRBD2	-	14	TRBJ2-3	TGCGCCAGCAGCTTGGCCGTGCGGGGGGATACGCAGTATTTT	CASSLAVRGDTQYF
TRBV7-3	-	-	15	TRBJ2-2	TGTGCCAGCAGCCCCGAGCCTAGAGACACCGGGGAGCTGTTTTTT	CASSPEPRDTGELFF
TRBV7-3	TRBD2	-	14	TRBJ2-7	TGTGCCAGCAGCCAGCAGGGAGGGGCTGGGGAGCAGTACTTC	CASSQQGGAGEQYF
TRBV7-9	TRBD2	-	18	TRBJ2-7	TGTGCCAGCAGCTTAGCGGTTTGGGCTAGCGGGGGTAAGAACGAGCAGTACTTC	CASSLAVWASGGKNEQYF
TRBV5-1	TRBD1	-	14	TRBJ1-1	TGCGCCAGCAGCGGGGGACAGCTGAACACTGAAGCTTTCTTT	CASSGGQLNTEAFF
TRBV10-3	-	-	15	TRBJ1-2	TGTGCCATCAGTGAGCTCGGGGGATCCTACTATGGCTACACCTTC	CAISELGGSYYGYTF
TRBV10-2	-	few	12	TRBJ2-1	TGCGCCAGCAGCAGGGGGGACAATGAGCAGTTCTTC	CASSRGDNEQFF
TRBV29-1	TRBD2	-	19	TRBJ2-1	TGCAGCGTTCCGAGGAAGACTAGCGGGAGAAAGGGCCTACTAAATGAGCAGTTCTTC	CSVPRKTSGRKGLLNEQFF
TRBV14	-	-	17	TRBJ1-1	TGTGCCAGCAGCCTACGCCTGAGTTCCCAGGAGAACACTGAAGCTTTCTTT	CASSLRLSSQENTEAFF
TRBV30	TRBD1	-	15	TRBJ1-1	TGTGCCTGGAGTGGGTCAGGGGGATGGAACACTGAAGCTTTCTTT	CAWSGSGGWNTEAFF
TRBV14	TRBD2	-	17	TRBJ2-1	TGTGCCAGCAGCATACTTAGCGGGAGTGGTCCCTACAATGAGCAGTTCTTC	CASSILSGSGPYNEQFF
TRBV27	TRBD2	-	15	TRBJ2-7	TGTGCCAGCAGTCCGGGTTTTGGACTAGTGACAGAGCAGTACTTC	CASSPGFGLVTEQYF
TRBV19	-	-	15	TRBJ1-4	TGTGCCAGTAGTCTTTACAGCGGGAATAATGAAAAACTGTTTTTT	CASSLYSGNNEKLFF
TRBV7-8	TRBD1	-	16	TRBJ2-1	TGTGCCAGCAGCCACCCCATAGACAGGGGGCTCAATGAGCAGTTCTTC	CASSHPIDRGLNEQFF
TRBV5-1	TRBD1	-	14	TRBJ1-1	TGCGCCAGCAGCCCCCGGGACAGATCGACTGAAGCTTTCTTT	CASSPRDRSTEAFF
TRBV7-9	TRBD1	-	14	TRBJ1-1	TGTGCCAGCAGCTCAGGGGGTTTAGATGGTGAAGCTTTCTTT	CASSSGGLDGEAFF
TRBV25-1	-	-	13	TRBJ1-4	TGTGCCAGCAGAAACGGGAGTCCTGGAAAACTGTTTTTT	CASRNGSPGKLFF
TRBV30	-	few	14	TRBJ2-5	TGTGCCTGGAGTCCCCCAGAACGTCAAGAGACCCAGTACTTC	CAWSPPERQETQYF
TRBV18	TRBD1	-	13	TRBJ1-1	TGTGCCAGCTCACCAGCGACAGGGAATGAAGCTTTCTTT	CASSPATGNEAFF